Below, 24 T cell receptor beta chains from the same sample are listed, as sequenced in a study of post-analysis software for immune sequencing data. The antigens for these receptors are not known. Study observations and caveats: TRBV5-6, TRBV5-1 and TRBV20-1 were among four to six TRBV segments more frequent in patients than controls.

Unique molecular identifiers were carried by the TCR beta cDNA libraries. TCRdb recomputed calls from the PCR reads with MiXCR, one row per CDR3 protein. The repertoire has roughly 870,000 distinct CDR3 sequences, approximately 53% of them found once; the top ten carry approximately 4.2%. Sample: blood. These receptors were obtained from a girl aged 10 to 17 with multiple sclerosis.

This chain joins TRBV19 and TRBJ1-2; D gene ambiguous. The CDR3 contains 13 residues. The germline V and J ends were trimmed by 6 bases and 10 bases, with 18 bases remaining between them. The germline CDR1 and CDR2 sequences are LNHDA and SQIVND (reference sequence). The CDR3 is CASRIRVRLDYTF. The CDR3 nucleotides read TGTGCCAGTAGGATTCGTGTCAGGCTGGACTACACCTTC.

The gene calls are TRBV5-1 and TRBJ2-3, with D possibly matching TRBD2 (6 bases). V lost 1 base, J lost 2 bases, and 11 bases lay in between. The CDR3 extends over 15 amino acids. CDR1 SGHRS and CDR2 YFSETQ come from the germline V gene. CDR3 sequence (DNA): TGCGCCAGCAGCTTGTCTAGCGCGACCACAGATACGCAGTATTTT. Translating it yields CASSLSSATTDTQYF.

This clonotype was detected a few times. The chain uses TRBV7-2 and TRBJ1-2; D not resolved. CDR3 length: 13 residues. Germline values: CDR1 SGHTA, CDR2 FQGNSA. V lost 5 bases to trimming and J lost 4 bases, with 11 bases between them. The CDR3 DNA is TGTGCCAGCAGCGGCAGGAGAGGCTATGGCTACACCTTC. Translation gives CASSGRRGYGYTF.

This clonotype showed up just once. In DNA form, the CDR3 reads TGTGCCAGCTCACAGTGGCCGGGGGGCACTGAAGCTTTCTTT. Its protein product is CASSQWPGGTEAFF. The rearrangement links TRBV18 to TRBJ1-1; a weak D match, TRBD1 (5 bases). From germline, CDR1 is KGHSH and CDR2 LQKENI. V was trimmed by 4 bases and J by 4 bases, leaving 13 bases between them. The CDR3 sequence is 14 residues long.

The chain combines TRBV6-5 with TRBJ2-7; D ambiguous. The V gene's germline CDR1 is MNHEY and CDR2 SVGAGI. Trimming left V 5 bases short and J 3 bases short, with 17 bases between. The CDR3 runs to 15 residues. This CDR3 is CASSARSLGRYEQYF. The CDR3 DNA reads as TGTGCCAGCAGTGCAAGGTCTCTCGGCCGCTACGAGCAGTACTTC.

The CDR3 nucleotides are TGTGCCAGCAGCTACGCTGGGGGCAATGAGCAGTTCTTC. This codes for CASSYAGGNEQFF. V is TRBV7-3 and J is TRBJ2-1; D possibly uses TRBD1 or TRBD2 (5 bases each). V dropped 4 bases and J dropped 6 bases, with 10 bases sitting between them. The CDR3 extends over 13 amino acids. CDR1 SGHTA and CDR2 FQGTGA come from the germline V gene.

The CDR3: CASSQGFSGGEQFF. The CDR3 nucleotides read TGTGCCAGCAGCCAAGGGTTTAGCGGGGGCGAGCAGTTCTTC. The rearrangement links TRBV3-1 to TRBJ2-1; 9 bases agree with TRBD2. Germline V gives CDR1 LGHDT, CDR2 YNNKEL (reference sequence). The V segment lost 1 base and the J segment 10 bases; nucleotides outside the gene matches: 5. The CDR3 runs 14 residues.

The V and J genes are TRBV5-1 and TRBJ2-1, with 8 nucleotides matching TRBD1. Germline V gene lookup returns CDR1 SGHRS and CDR2 YFSETQ. The CDR3 is made up of 14 amino acids. Trimming removed 4 bases from V and 8 bases from J; junction bases left unmatched: 8. The CDR3: CASSRQGQAHEQFF. The CDR3 region has the DNA TGCGCCAGCAGCCGACAGGGACAGGCCCATGAGCAGTTCTTC.

V and J are TRBV4-1 and TRBJ1-2; no clear D gene. Trimming stripped 1 base from V and 5 bases from J, with 11 bases between. The CDR3 spans 14 residues. Germline V gene data show CDR1 as MGHRA and CDR2 as YSYEKL. Here the CDR3 reads CASSQGQTGYGYTF. In DNA, the CDR3 is TGCGCCAGCAGCCAAGGGCAGACTGGATATGGCTACACCTTC.

The chain is built from TRBV27 and TRBJ2-5, with D perhaps TRBD1 or TRBD2 (5 bases each). The assigned J gene may be wrong: the sequence end matches TRBJ2-7 better. CDR1 and CDR2 (germline): MNHEY, SMNVEV (reference sequence). The length of the CDR3 is 15 residues. The CDR3 loop reads CASSSRDQSIYEQYF. Here the CDR3 DNA reads TGTGCCAGCAGTTCCCGGGACCAATCGATCTACGAGCAGTACTTC.

This clonotype showed up just a few times. The chain is built from TRBV29-1 and TRBJ2-7; possibly TRBD1 or TRBD2 for D (7 bases each). V lost 3 bases and J lost 3, with 15 bases in between. This CDR3 region has 14 residues. Germline V lookup: CDR1 SQVTM, CDR2 ANQGSEA. The CDR3: CSVELDREGYEQYF. The CDR3 DNA sequence: TGCAGCGTTGAGCTCGACAGGGAGGGCTACGAGCAGTACTTC.

The chain is built from TRBV5-1 and TRBJ1-1, with no clear D. This CDR3 region has 11 residues. Germline V CDR1 and CDR2: SGHRS, YFSETQ. V was cut by 4 bases and J by 3 bases, with 4 bases left in between. CDR3 DNA sequence: TGCGCCAGCAGCGACCACACTGAAGCTTTCTTT. Encoded protein: CASSDHTEAFF.

The chain has TRBV5-1 and TRBJ2-1, with 7 bases identical to TRBD1. Germline CDR1 SGHRS, CDR2 YFSETQ. The CDR3 runs 13 residues. Germline trimming cut 3 bases from V and 7 bases from J; bases unmatched to any gene: 4. CDR3 in amino acids: CASSWNRGNEQFF. The CDR3 nucleotides are TGCGCCAGCAGCTGGAACAGGGGTAATGAGCAGTTCTTC.

The genes are TRBV15 and TRBJ2-7, with D perhaps TRBD1 or TRBD2 (5 bases each). This CDR3 contains 15 residues. Per germline, CDR1 LNHNV and CDR2 YYDKDF (reference sequence). Trimming removed 3 bases at V and 2 bases at J, with 14 bases between. The chain's CDR3 is CATSSPQGRTYEQYF. The CDR3 region has the DNA TGTGCCACCAGCAGCCCCCAGGGACGCACCTACGAGCAGTACTTC.

This clonotype was seen a handful of times. This chain links TRBV6-2 or TRBV6-3 with TRBJ2-6; the D gene is possibly TRBD1 (6 bases). Germline V gene sequence: CDR1 MNHEY, CDR2 SVGEGT. The CDR3 has 15 amino acids. Trimming took 5 bases from V and 4 from J, leaving 12 bases between them. The CDR3 reads CASSDQGNGANVLTF. The CDR3 nucleotides read TGTGCCAGCAGTGACCAGGGGAACGGGGCCAACGTCCTGACTTTC.

This clonotype was observed a few times. The chain has TRBV6-6 and TRBJ1-1; 7 bases align to TRBD1. Per the germline V gene, CDR1 is MNHNY and CDR2 is SVGAGI (reference sequence). The J segment lost 5 bases and the V segment lost 4 bases, leaving 4 bases of the junction unmatched. The CDR3 is 13 residues long. The CDR3 DNA follows: TGTGCCAGCAGTTCCAGGGGGAAGACTGAAGCTTTCTTT. It is translated as CASSSRGKTEAFF.

This clonotype was observed a few times. The chain links TRBV10-3 to TRBJ2-6; 8 bases line up with TRBD1. Germline V gives CDR1 ENHRY, CDR2 SYGVKD. Trimming cost V 5 bases and J 4 bases; bases outside gene matches: 7. This CDR3 region has 16 residues. CDR3 nucleotides: TGTGCCATCAGTTCCACAGGGGGAGTAGGGGCCAACGTCCTGACTTTC. Protein product: CAISSTGGVGANVLTF.

The chain recombines TRBV20-1 with TRBJ1-2, with a weak D call TRBD1 (6 bases). The V gene's germline CDR1 is DFQATT and CDR2 SNEGSKA (reference sequence). Deletions cut 6 bases from V and 12 bases from J, with 14 bases between. The CDR3 sequence is 10 residues long. Here the CDR3 DNA reads TGCAGTGCCTCTCGACAGGAGCACACCTTC. Translated, it gives CSASRQEHTF.

This clonotype was picked up a small number of times. The J gene is TRBJ1-2, the V gene TRBV4-1, with D maybe TRBD1 (6 bases). V lost 0 bases to trimming and J lost 5 bases, with 13 bases between them. From germline, CDR1 is MGHRA and CDR2 YSYEKL. This CDR3 is built from 15 residues. The CDR3 DNA sequence: TGCGCCAGCAGCCAAGATCTTATAGGGGGTTATGGCTACACCTTC. Protein: CASSQDLIGGYGYTF.

The chain is built from TRBV4-2 and TRBJ2-7, with 8 bases identical to TRBD1. The junction had 11 bases not matched to a gene; V was cut back by 5 bases and J by 2 bases. From germline, CDR1 is LGHNA and CDR2 YNFKEQ. CDR3 length: 16 residues. The CDR3 nucleotides are TGTGCCAGCAGCAGTCTACTCCGGGACAGGCCCTACGAGCAGTACTTC. It specifies CASSSLLRDRPYEQYF.

This clonotype was detected only a few times. The rearrangement links TRBV9 to TRBJ2-1, with TRBD2 matching over 8 bases. The germline CDR1 and CDR2 sequences are SGDLS and YYNGEE. V was clipped by 4 bases and J by 6 bases; unmatched bases: 12. The length of the CDR3 is 16 residues. CDR3 sequence: CASSLRPGLDFNEQFF. The CDR3 region has the DNA TGTGCCAGCAGCCTCCGCCCGGGACTAGATTTCAATGAGCAGTTCTTC.

This chain connects TRBV12-3 or TRBV12-4 to TRBJ2-7; TRBD2 matches 9 bases. The CDR3 has 15 amino acids. V lost 6 bases and J lost 6; bases outside the gene matches: 12. The CDR3 region is CASSTQLAGIGEQYF. For the CDR3, the DNA is TGTGCCAGCAGCACCCAGCTAGCGGGAATCGGCGAGCAGTACTTC.

This clonotype was seen only a few times. The CDR3 spells CAWSRLIQETQYF. CDR3 DNA sequence: TGTGCCTGGAGTAGACTCATCCAAGAGACCCAGTACTTC. The chain recombines TRBV30 with TRBJ2-5, with D hard to call. In germline, CDR1 is GTSNPN, CDR2 SVGIG (reference sequence). This CDR3 is built from 13 residues. Trimming removed 2 bases from V and 1 base from J, with 8 bases in between.

The genes are TRBV28 and TRBJ2-4; the match to TRBD2 covers 8 bases. Germline-derived CDR1 and CDR2 are MDHEN and SYDVKM. The CDR3 is made up of 19 amino acids. V was clipped by 8 bases and J by 0 bases; unmatched bases: 18. The CDR3 DNA is TGTGCCAGCCCGAGCCTAACTAGCGGAGCGTTACTAGCCAAAAACATTCAGTACTTC. Residues: CASPSLTSGALLAKNIQYF.